These 18 T cell receptor beta chains were sequenced from one sample in a study of shared clonotypes between healthy human individuals. The protocol was immunoSEQ multiplex PCR, while the TCRdb copy is restricted to in-frame clones and leaves out a portion. The sample shows 2 million to 2.5 million clones, almost 96% of them seen only once. Material for sequencing was naive CD4+ T cells sorted from blood. Subset described: CD45RA+ positively selected. The source of these receptors is a man between 18 and 35 years old in good health.

The CDR3 bases are TGTGCCAGCAGCGCTCGACAGGGTGCGAACACCGGGGAGCTGTTTTTT. It codes for CASSARQGANTGELFF. V gene TRBV9 combines with J gene TRBJ2-2; 7 bases line up with TRBD1. With V trimmed by 3 bases and J by 0 bases, 5 bases remained unmatched. The CDR3 loop spans 16 amino acids. The germline V gene has CDR1 SGDLS and CDR2 YYNGEE.

To note about this clone: Other DNA sequences in the sample encode the same CDR3. This CDR3 is CASSYSRGTYNSPLHF. CDR3 nucleotide sequence: TGTGCCAGCAGTTACTCGAGGGGGACCTATAATTCACCCCTCCACTTT. This chain connects TRBV6-5 to TRBJ1-6; TRBD1 is a possible D gene (6 bases). CDR1 and CDR2 (germline): MNHEY, SVGAGI. Trimming removed 0 bases at V and 2 bases at J, with 8 bases between. CDR3 length: 16 residues.

The J gene is TRBJ2-7, the V gene TRBV6-1; no clear D. Trimming took off 3 bases at V and 5 bases at J, with 20 bases between the two ends. Looked up from germline, CDR1 is MNHNS and CDR2 is SASEGT. The CDR3 runs 16 residues. CDR3 protein: CASSDLLDGAFHEQYF. For the CDR3, the DNA is TGTGCCAGCAGTGATTTGTTGGACGGTGCCTTCCACGAGCAGTACTTC.

The chain employs TRBV5-4 and TRBJ2-7; maybe TRBD1 (5 bases). This CDR3 region has 13 residues. With 4 bases removed from V and 6 bases from J, the gap between germline ends came to 14 bases. Germline loops: CDR1 SGHNT, CDR2 YYREEE (reference sequence). As DNA, the CDR3 is TGTGCCAGCAGCCCGCCCACAGGTGGCGAGCAGTACTTC. Protein sequence: CASSPPTGGEQYF.

The chain's CDR3 is CASSLVGTGPYEQYF. CDR3 DNA: TGTGCCAGCAGCTTAGTGGGGACAGGGCCCTACGAGCAGTACTTC. The chain joins TRBV5-6 to TRBJ2-7; 9 nucleotides agree with TRBD1. The CDR3 spans 15 residues. V shed 2 bases, J shed 2 bases, and the junction held 5 bases outside the gene matches. CDR1 is SGHDT and CDR2 is YYEEEE in the germline V gene.

This rearrangement joins TRBV7-9 to TRBJ2-4; D ambiguous. The CDR3 is 17 amino acids. The germline V gene encodes CDR1 SEHNR and CDR2 FQNEAQ (reference sequence). V was pared by 4 bases and J by 0 bases, with 16 bases between. CDR3 residues: CASSSNFQALAKNIQYF. The CDR3 DNA reads as TGTGCCAGCAGCTCCAACTTTCAGGCGCTAGCCAAAAACATTCAGTACTTC.

V and J are TRBV19 and TRBJ1-2, with TRBD1 as a possible D gene (5 bases). Trimming removed 5 bases at V and 7 bases at J, with 14 bases between. CDR3 size: 13 residues. The germline V gene has CDR1 LNHDA and CDR2 SQIVND (reference sequence). The DNA for the CDR3 is TGTGCCAGTAGTGTCAAGGGACTTGGTGGCTACACCTTC. It encodes CASSVKGLGGYTF.

V usage is TRBV6-8 and J usage is TRBJ1-6, with D unresolved. The CDR3 loop spans 19 amino acids. Per germline, CDR1 MNHGY and CDR2 SAAAGT. The V and J ends lost 6 bases and 0 bases respectively, with 21 bases between them. The CDR3 loop reads CASRSRKGVGNSYNSPLHF. The DNA of the CDR3 is TGTGCCAGCAGATCCAGAAAAGGTGTGGGGAACTCCTATAATTCACCCCTCCACTTT.

The V gene is TRBV10-3, the J gene TRBJ2-7; 7 bases align to TRBD2. V lost 8 bases, J lost 7 bases, and 5 bases stayed unmatched. This CDR3 is 11 amino acids long. Germline CDR1 is ENHRY and CDR2 is SYGVKD. The CDR3 spells CAIGRGGEQYF. The CDR3 nucleotides are TGTGCCATCGGGAGGGGAGGGGAGCAGTACTTC.

Concerning this clone itself: This same CDR3 is encoded by further DNA sequences in the sample. V gene TRBV6-1 combines with J gene TRBJ2-6; D remains unclear. The CDR3 runs to 13 residues. V lost 5 bases, J lost 0 bases, and 2 bases lay in between. Germline V gene lookup returns CDR1 MNHNS and CDR2 SASEGT. The CDR3 spells CASSYSGANVLTF. The DNA for the CDR3 is TGTGCCAGCAGTTACTCTGGGGCCAACGTCCTGACTTTC.

The V and J genes are TRBV6-4 and TRBJ1-1, with 10 bases fitting TRBD1. The trim removed 4 bases at V and 5 bases at J, leaving 13 bases unmatched. The CDR3 has 17 residues. In germline, CDR1 is MRHNA, CDR2 SNTAGT. The CDR3 is CASSASGTGAIGTEAFF. In DNA form, the CDR3 reads TGTGCCAGCAGTGCTTCAGGGACAGGGGCGATTGGTACTGAAGCTTTCTTT.

The chain is built from TRBV19 and TRBJ1-3, with D unresolved. Germline values: CDR1 LNHDA, CDR2 SQIVND (reference sequence). The CDR3 covers 15 residues. Trimming shortened V by 0 bases and J by 0 bases, and 6 bases separated the two germline ends. CDR3 region: CASSIEMGSGNTIYF. CDR3 bases: TGTGCCAGTAGTATAGAGATGGGCTCTGGAAACACCATATATTTT.

Only one count was recorded for this clone. This sequence joins TRBV7-9 and TRBJ2-1; D remains unclear. This CDR3 region has 12 residues. Germline V gene sequence: CDR1 SEHNR, CDR2 FQNEAQ (reference sequence). Between the trimmed V and J ends, which lost 5 bases and 10 bases, there was a span of 12 bases. CDR3 sequence (DNA): TGTGCCAGCAGCCCGATAGTTCAAGAGCAGTTCTTC. Its translation: CASSPIVQEQFF.

DNA for the CDR3: TGTGCCTGGAGTGGGCAGGGAAAGACTCCCCAGCATTTT. This codes for CAWSGQGKTPQHF. V usage is TRBV30 and J usage is TRBJ1-5; tentatively, D is TRBD1 (5 bases). The V end was cut by 1 base, the J end by 10 bases, with 14 bases between. The CDR3 length is 13 residues. CDR1 is GTSNPN, CDR2 SVGIG, per germline (reference sequence). The variable domain in full, completed from reference TRBV30 and TRBJ1-5, reads SQTIHQWPATLVQPVGSPLSLECTVEGTSNPNLYWYRQAAGRGLQLLFYSVGIGQISSEVPQNLSASRPQDRQFILSSKKLLLSDSGFYLCAWSGQGKTPQHFGDGTRLSIL.

This clone is a singleton in its sample. CDR3 in DNA: TGCAGCGCTCCGGACAGTTCGTACAATGAGCAGTTCTTC. Translated, it gives CSAPDSSYNEQFF. The chain links TRBV29-1 to TRBJ2-1; possibly TRBD1 for D (6 bases). CDR1 and CDR2 (germline): SQVTM, ANQGSEA. The CDR3 covers 13 residues. V gave up 7 bases and J gave up 4 bases, with 14 bases separating them.

The chain uses TRBV6-1 and TRBJ1-2, with D perhaps TRBD1 (6 bases). Trimming removed 2 bases at V and 2 bases at J, with 9 bases between. The CDR3 loop spans 14 amino acids. The V gene's germline CDR1 is MNHNS and CDR2 SASEGT. The CDR3 here is CASSERTGNYGYTF. CDR3 bases: TGTGCCAGCAGTGAACGAACAGGGAACTATGGCTACACCTTC.

The rearrangement uses TRBV19 and TRBJ2-5, with TRBD2 as a possible D gene (5 bases). V was clipped by 1 base and J by 0 bases, with 12 bases between them. CDR3 length: 16 residues. Germline lookup yields CDR1 LNHDA and CDR2 SQIVND (reference sequence). The CDR3 DNA follows: TGTGCCAGTAGTATAGGCTCGTCGAGGGACCAAGAGACCCAGTACTTC. This gives the protein CASSIGSSRDQETQYF.

This rearrangement joins TRBV6-5 to TRBJ1-3, with D possibly TRBD1 on 5 matching bases. The CDR3 loop spans 16 amino acids. Trimming removed 5 bases from V and 3 bases from J, with 17 bases in between. The germline V gene encodes CDR1 MNHEY and CDR2 SVGAGI. The CDR3 bases are TGTGCCAGCAGTCACTTCGACAGACGAGGTGGAAACACCATATATTTT. Translation gives CASSHFDRRGGNTIYF.